These T cell receptor beta chains were read from a single sample in a study of blood T cells in healthy people across ages. One entry per CDR3 protein results from TCRdb running MiXCR on the 5' RACE reads. The sample lists 890,000 or so distinct CDR3 sequences; around two thirds were seen once. Sequenced material: blood. The receptors originated from a man aged 30 to 39 in good health. The CDR3 runs from the conserved cysteine through the conserved F or W. The D gene is left open where the match is weak. Some rows mark clone size as missing; the rest say once, few, many or name a class of expanded clone.

clone size	D gene	V gene	J gene	CDR3 protein	CDR3 DNA
.	TRBD1	TRBV4-2	TRBJ1-5	CASSQAGTGTYSNQPQHF	TGTGCCAGCAGCCAGGCCGGGACAGGAACGTATAGCAATCAGCCCCAGCATTTT
.	TRBD2	TRBV6-2/TRBV6-3	TRBJ2-7	CASSTAGTGGVRQYF	TGTGCCAGCAGCACAGCCGGGACGGGAGGAGTTAGGCAGTACTTC
.	.	TRBV6-2/TRBV6-3	TRBJ2-7	CASSYPGSSYEQYF	TGTGCCAGCAGTTACCCAGGGAGCTCCTACGAGCAGTACTTC
.	TRBD1	TRBV2	TRBJ2-7	CASSEAMGQRKLAYEQYF	TGTGCCAGCAGTGAAGCTATGGGACAGAGAAAACTGGCCTACGAGCAGTACTTC
.	.	TRBV7-9	TRBJ2-7	CASTQQGVGYEQYF	TGTGCCAGCACACAACAAGGGGTTGGTTACGAGCAGTACTTC
.	.	TRBV6-5	TRBJ1-2	CATRQPNPYGYTF	TGTGCCACCCGACAGCCAAACCCGTATGGCTACACCTTC
.	.	TRBV4-2	TRBJ2-5	CASSQDGHQETQYF	TGTGCCAGCAGCCAAGATGGTCACCAAGAGACCCAGTACTTC
.	TRBD2	TRBV5-1	TRBJ2-3	CASTLAGTSTDTQYF	TGCGCCAGCACACTAGCGGGGACTAGCACAGATACGCAGTATTTT
.	TRBD2	TRBV4-2	TRBJ2-3	CASSPTTSGGSYTDTQYF	TGTGCCAGCAGCCCAACTACTAGCGGGGGGTCCTACACAGATACGCAGTATTTT
.	.	TRBV4-2	TRBJ2-7	CASSQAGYEQYF	TGTGCCAGCAGCCAAGCGGGATACGAGCAGTACTTC
few	TRBD1	TRBV5-6	TRBJ1-5	CASSSQRQGAFQPQHF	TGTGCCAGCAGCTCACAACGACAGGGGGCCTTTCAGCCCCAGCATTTT
.	.	TRBV4-1	TRBJ2-7	CASTYNRPSYEQYF	TGCGCCAGCACCTATAACAGGCCCTCCTACGAGCAGTACTTC
.	.	TRBV6-5	TRBJ2-1	CASSCSGRLRVDEQFF	TGTGCCAGCAGTTGCTCGGGCCGGTTGAGGGTCGATGAGCAGTTCTTC
.	.	TRBV28	TRBJ1-4	CASSPRTPGCEKLFF	TGTGCCAGCAGTCCCCGGACGCCGGGGTGTGAAAAACTGTTTTTT
.	TRBD1	TRBV4-2	TRBJ2-3	CASSQPTGGLGYTQYF	TGTGCCAGCAGCCAACCTACAGGGGGATTAGGGTATACGCAGTATTTT
.	.	TRBV6-5	TRBJ1-1	CASSYSIPVNTEAFF	TGTGCCAGCAGTTACTCGATACCAGTGAACACTGAAGCTTTCTTT
.	TRBD1	TRBV5-5	TRBJ2-7	CASSLAWQGAYEQYF	TGTGCCAGCAGCTTGGCATGGCAGGGGGCGTACGAGCAGTACTTC
.	.	TRBV7-2	TRBJ2-7	CASSLAVGGHEQYF	TGTGCCAGCAGCTTAGCGGTGGGGGGGCACGAGCAGTACTTC
.	.	TRBV5-1	TRBJ2-7	CASSSTGMSYEQYF	TGCGCCAGCAGTTCCACTGGGATGTCCTACGAGCAGTACTTC
.	TRBD2	TRBV6-2/TRBV6-3	TRBJ2-1	CASSYDAGGRDEQFF	TGTGCCAGCAGTTACGACGCGGGGGGCAGGGATGAGCAGTTCTTC
few	TRBD1	TRBV27	TRBJ2-1	CASSSGTGGGGEQFF	TGTGCCAGCAGTTCCGGGACAGGGGGTGGGGGAGAGCAGTTCTTC
few	TRBD2	TRBV20-1	TRBJ2-1	CSAREGDGGADEQFF	TGCAGTGCTAGAGAGGGGGACGGGGGGGCGGATGAGCAGTTCTTC
.	.	TRBV9	TRBJ2-5	CASSEDMGETQYF	TGTGCCAGCAGCGAGGACATGGGAGAGACCCAGTACTTC
.	TRBD1	TRBV11-2	TRBJ1-2	CASSAAGTVPGGYTF	TGTGCCAGCAGCGCTGCCGGGACAGTGCCTGGTGGCTACACCTTC
.	.	TRBV24-1	TRBJ2-7	CATSDSPYEQYF	TGTGCCACCAGTGATTCCCCCTACGAGCAGTACTTC
.	TRBD1	TRBV10-3	TRBJ1-5	CAIRGDSDSNQPQHF	TGTGCCATCAGGGGGGACAGCGATAGCAATCAGCCCCAGCATTTT
.	.	TRBV12-3/TRBV12-4	TRBJ2-1	CASSIPLASSSYNEQFF	TGTGCCAGCAGTATCCCCTTAGCGTCGAGCTCCTACAATGAGCAGTTCTTC
.	TRBD1	TRBV5-1	TRBJ1-4	CASSLGSQGRGEKLFF	TGCGCCAGCAGCTTGGGGTCACAGGGGCGCGGAGAAAAACTGTTTTTT
few	.	TRBV12-3/TRBV12-4	TRBJ1-2	CASSEDTARYGYTF	TGTGCCAGCAGCGAGGACACCGCCCGTTATGGCTACACCTTC
.	.	TRBV7-3	TRBJ1-2	CASSLEAGVNYGYTF	TGTGCCAGCAGCTTAGAGGCAGGGGTGAACTATGGCTACACCTTC
few	.	TRBV5-1	TRBJ1-5	CASSLGTGRSQPQHF	TGCGCCAGCAGCTTGGGTACGGGGCGAAGTCAGCCCCAGCATTTT
.	TRBD1	TRBV5-1	TRBJ1-4	CASSIGTGREKLFF	TGCGCCAGCAGCATAGGGACAGGACGCGAAAAACTGTTTTTT
.	TRBD1	TRBV5-1	TRBJ1-5	CARSFGQGGQPQHF	TGCGCCCGCAGCTTTGGGCAGGGGGGCCAGCCCCAGCATTTT